The TCR beta chain described here comes from a study of blood T cell repertoires in COVID-19 (dated by TCRdb to between 2020 and 2021). The study in broad terms: Collaborator samples came from the United States, Italy and Spain and covered acute and convalescent phases of COVID-19. The material from the prospective study consisted of cDNA or gDNA derived from T cells, B-cell-depleted T cells, or PBMCs. The dataset comprised deeply sampled blood TCRbeta repertoires from subjects exposed to, actively infected with, or recovered from COVID-19. The repertoires were released in a freely available public database meant as a resource for research on the immune response to SARS-CoV-2. Samples came from the ongoing ImmuneRACE study (first 160 participants) plus 1,254 subjects from 6 global collaborators. Sample metadata almost always included a de-identified subject ID, COVID-19 status, age in years and sex. Where available, HLA class I and class II types were obtained from metadata supplied by the sample provider rather than from assay-based typing.

Study-level results and caveats: How much clinical and demographic metadata was included differed by source and by participant, and the metadata was provided uncurated.

A remark on this clone: Its recognized antigen is unknown. The record has no base qualities; no much larger clone is one base away.

Collaborating institutions collected whole blood in K2EDTA tubes following their own protocols. For TCRbeta analysis, collaborators shipped samples as frozen whole blood, isolated PBMCs, or DNA extracted from either of those sample types. From the cysteine up to the phenylalanine, the CDR3 has a length of 13 residues. This entry keeps only the CDR3 DNA: 39 bases, framed from base 1. The germline V gene (reference sequence) gives CDR1 as GTSNPN and CDR2 as SVGIG. Clipping removes 4 bases from V and 6 bases from J, with 5 as the unmatched junction base count. TCRbeta CDR3 regions were amplified from genomic DNA by means of the immunoSEQ Assay, a bias-controlled multiplex PCR. On the study's bioinformatics: The number of nucleated cells in each sample was estimated by amplification of reference gene primers within the assay. To quantify the absolute abundance of each unique TCRbeta CDR3 rearrangement, sequence reads were collapsed and filtered. Productive Simpson clonality was computed per sample as the square root of Simpson's diversity index over productive rearrangements. TCRdb retrieved this table from immuneACCESS and kept in-frame rearrangements only. Not all clones are present; in checked studies, unresolved V genes account for under half, and no reason is known for the remainder. V and J calls and clone size are copied from that table; D and trimming were computed from the DNA. The sample table shows approximately 270,000 clones, and around 89% are seen once. The ten largest clonotypes hold roughly 0.8% of the sample.

Material for sequencing was peripheral blood. This receptor chain uses TRBV30 and TRBJ2-1; 8 bases in between match TRBD2. This TCR was sampled from a man younger than 45 with acute or convalescent COVID-19. The CDR3 protein sequence reads: CAWKAGAVNEQFF. The nucleotides are TGTGCCTGGAAAGCGGGAGCCGTCAATGAGCAGTTCTTC.